This T cell receptor (beta chain) derives from a study of identical twins. Study-level findings and limits: In cord blood, abundant beta clonotypes had fewer insertions; memory showed no trend. It was out-of-frame TCR alpha sharing in monozygotic twins that models underestimated.

Each CDR3 protein gets one entry after TCRdb re-called the 5' RACE reads with MiXCR. The sample consists of 400,000 to 500,000 distinct CDR3 sequences, about 18% of them appearing once. To note about this clonotype: Its antigen is undetermined.

The TCR originated in a man aged 45-65 years in good health. The sample consisted of naive T cells sorted from blood.

CDR3 protein: CASSLGVGQTYEQYF. Written as DNA, the CDR3 is TGTGCCAGCAGTTTAGGAGTCGGACAGACCTACGAGCAGTACTTC. The chain carries TRBV12-3 or TRBV12-4 and TRBJ2-7; TRBD1 might be the D (6 bases). CDR3 length equals 15 residues. V was pared by 1 base and J by 2 bases, with 12 bases between.